This TCR beta chain emerged from a study of shared clonotypes between healthy human individuals. This table comes from immunoSEQ multiplex PCR, and its TCRdb copy is limited to in-frame clones, with some not included. The repertoire holds some 530,000 clones, with almost 80% as singletons. V lost 3 bases to trimming and J lost 4 bases; unmatched junction nucleotides: 5. CDR3 length: 14 residues. Per the germline V gene, CDR1 is MGHRA and CDR2 is YSYEKL. With unsorted samples, genomic DNA was obtained from tens of millions of PBMCs. Sequenced input: PBMCs. The rearrangement joins TRBV4-1 to TRBJ2-7; 8 nucleotides line up with TRBD1. The sequence came from a woman in her 40s in good health. Some clones in this sample may be carry-over from other donors' samples. CDR3 nucleotide sequence: TGCGCCAGCAGCCAGGACAGGGAAATTTACGAGCAGTACTTC. Translation gives CASSQDREIYEQYF.